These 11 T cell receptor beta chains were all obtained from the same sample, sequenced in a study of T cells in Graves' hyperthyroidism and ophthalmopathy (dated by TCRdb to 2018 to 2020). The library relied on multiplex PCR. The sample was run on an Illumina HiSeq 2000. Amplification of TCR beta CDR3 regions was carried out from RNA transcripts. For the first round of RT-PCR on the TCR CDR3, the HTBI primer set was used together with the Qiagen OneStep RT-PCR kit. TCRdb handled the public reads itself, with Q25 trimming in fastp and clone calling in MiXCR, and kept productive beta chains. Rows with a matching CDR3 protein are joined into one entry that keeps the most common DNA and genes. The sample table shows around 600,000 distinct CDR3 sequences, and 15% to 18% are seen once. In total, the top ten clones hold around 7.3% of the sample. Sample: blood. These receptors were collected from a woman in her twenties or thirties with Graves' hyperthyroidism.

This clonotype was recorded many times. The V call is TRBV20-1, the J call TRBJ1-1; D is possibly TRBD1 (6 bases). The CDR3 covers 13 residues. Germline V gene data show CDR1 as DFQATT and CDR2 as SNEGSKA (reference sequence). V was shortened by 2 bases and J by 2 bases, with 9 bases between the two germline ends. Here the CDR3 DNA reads TGCAGTGCTAGAAAACAGGGAAACACTGAAGCTTTCTTT. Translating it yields CSARKQGNTEAFF.

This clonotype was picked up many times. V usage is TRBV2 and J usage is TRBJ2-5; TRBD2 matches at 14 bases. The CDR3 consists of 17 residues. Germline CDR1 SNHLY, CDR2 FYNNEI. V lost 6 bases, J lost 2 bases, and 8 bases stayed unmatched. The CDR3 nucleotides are TGTGCCAGCAGCGCCGGGACTAGCGGGGGAGGTCAAGAGACCCAGTACTTC. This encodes CASSAGTSGGGQETQYF. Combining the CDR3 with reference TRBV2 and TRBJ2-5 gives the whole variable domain EPEVTQTPSHQVTQMGQEVILRCVPISNHLYFYWYRQILGQKVEFLVSFYNNEISEKSEIFDDQFSVERPDGSNFTLKIRSTKLEDSAMYFCASSAGTSGGGQETQYFGPGTRLLVL.

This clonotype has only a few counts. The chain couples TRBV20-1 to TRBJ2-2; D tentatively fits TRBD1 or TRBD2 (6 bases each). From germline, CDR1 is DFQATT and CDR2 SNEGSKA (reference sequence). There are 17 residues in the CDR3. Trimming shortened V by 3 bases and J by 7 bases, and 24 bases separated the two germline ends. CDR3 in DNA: TGCAGTGCTAGGGTGTTGCGGGTGAAGGGGGGCGTCGGGGAGCTGTTTTTT. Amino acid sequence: CSARVLRVKGGVGELFF.

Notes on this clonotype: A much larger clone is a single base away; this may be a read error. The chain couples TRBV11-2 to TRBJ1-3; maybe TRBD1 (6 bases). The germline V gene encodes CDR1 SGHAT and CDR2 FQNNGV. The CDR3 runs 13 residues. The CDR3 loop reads CAGSSDRGNTIYF. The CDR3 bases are TGTGCCGGCAGCTCCGACAGGGGAAACACCATATATTTT.

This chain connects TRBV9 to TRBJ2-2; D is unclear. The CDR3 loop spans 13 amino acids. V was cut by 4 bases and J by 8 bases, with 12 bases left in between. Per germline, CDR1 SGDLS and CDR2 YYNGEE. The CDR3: CASSWSSGGELFF. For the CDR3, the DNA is TGTGCCAGCAGCTGGTCCTCCGGGGGGGAGCTGTTTTTT.

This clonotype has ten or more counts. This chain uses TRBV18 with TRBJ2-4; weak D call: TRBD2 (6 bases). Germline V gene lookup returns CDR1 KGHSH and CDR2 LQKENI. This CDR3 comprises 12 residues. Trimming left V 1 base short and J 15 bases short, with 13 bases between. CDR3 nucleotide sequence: TGTGCCAGCTCACCACTCGGGGGTGCTGCGTACTTC. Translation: CASSPLGGAAYF. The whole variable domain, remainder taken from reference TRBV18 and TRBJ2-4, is NAGVMQNPRHLVRRRGQEARLRCSPMKGHSHVYWYRQLPEEGLKFMVYLQKENIIDESGMPKERFSAEFPKEGPSILRIQQVVRGDSAAYFCASSPLGGAAYFGAGTRLSVL.

For the CDR3, the DNA is TGTGCCAGTAAGCCCCCGGGGGGAGCGGCGGAGAATGAGCAGTTCTTC. Translation: CASKPPGGAAENEQFF. The rearrangement joins TRBV19 to TRBJ2-1; 7 bases are a match to TRBD2. This CDR3 comprises 16 residues. Germline CDR1 is LNHDA and CDR2 is SQIVND (reference sequence). After removal of 7 bases from V and 7 bases from J, the junction contained 16 bases not matched to a gene.

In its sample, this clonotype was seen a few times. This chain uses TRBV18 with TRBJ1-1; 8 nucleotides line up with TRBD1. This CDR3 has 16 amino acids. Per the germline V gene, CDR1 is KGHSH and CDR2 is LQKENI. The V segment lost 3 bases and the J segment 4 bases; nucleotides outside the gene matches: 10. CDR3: CASSPSPTGVITEAFF. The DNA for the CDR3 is TGTGCCAGCTCACCCTCCCCGACAGGGGTAATCACTGAAGCTTTCTTT.

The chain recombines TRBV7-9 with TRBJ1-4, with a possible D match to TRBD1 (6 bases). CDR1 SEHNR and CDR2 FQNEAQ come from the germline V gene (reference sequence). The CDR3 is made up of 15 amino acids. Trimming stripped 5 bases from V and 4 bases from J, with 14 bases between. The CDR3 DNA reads TGTGCCAGCAGCCCAGACAGGCTCCTTAATGAAAAACTGTTTTTT. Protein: CASSPDRLLNEKLFF.

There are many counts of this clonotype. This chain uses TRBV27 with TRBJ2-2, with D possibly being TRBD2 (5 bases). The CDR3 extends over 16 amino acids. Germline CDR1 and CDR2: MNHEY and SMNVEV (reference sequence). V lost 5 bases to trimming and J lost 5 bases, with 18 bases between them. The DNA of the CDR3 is TGTGCCAGCAGTCCCGGGATAGAGGCCACAACCGGGGAGCTGTTTTTT. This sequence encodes CASSPGIEATTGELFF.

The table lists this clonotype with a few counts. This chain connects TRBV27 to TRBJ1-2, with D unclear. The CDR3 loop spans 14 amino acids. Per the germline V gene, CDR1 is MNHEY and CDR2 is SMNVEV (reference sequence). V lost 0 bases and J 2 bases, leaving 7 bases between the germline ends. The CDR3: CASSLSVTNYGYTF. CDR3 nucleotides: TGTGCCAGCAGTTTATCCGTTACAAACTATGGCTACACCTTC.